The T cell receptor beta chain under discussion was sequenced for a study of blood T cell repertoires in COVID-19 (dated by TCRdb to 2018 to 2020). In terms of the full investigation: Collaborator samples came from the United States, Italy and Spain and covered acute and convalescent phases of COVID-19. The material from the prospective study consisted of cDNA or gDNA derived from T cells, B-cell-depleted T cells, or PBMCs. Deeply sampled blood TCRbeta repertoires from subjects exposed to, actively infected with, or recovered from COVID-19 were included in the dataset. The repertoires were made available in a free public database intended to serve as a resource for research on the immune response to SARS-CoV-2. Samples were obtained from the ongoing ImmuneRACE study (first 160 participants) and from 1,200 or so subjects provided by 6 global collaborators. Nearly every sample came with metadata listing a de-identified subject ID, COVID-19 status, age in years and sex. Where available, HLA class I and class II types were obtained from metadata supplied by the sample provider rather than from assay-based typing.

The research as a whole found: How much clinical and demographic metadata was included differed by source and by participant, and the metadata was provided uncurated.

This clone was observed a few times. Its antigen is unknown. Nothing much larger sits one base from this clone, and base qualities are not available. Collaborating institutions collected whole blood in K2EDTA tubes following their own protocols. Collaborator samples were shipped for TCRbeta analysis as frozen whole blood, isolated PBMCs, or DNA extracted from either sample type. TCRbeta CDR3 regions were amplified from genomic DNA using the immunoSEQ Assay, a bias-controlled multiplex PCR. From the authors' description of their analysis: Within the assay, amplification of reference gene primers was used to estimate how many nucleated cells each sample contained. Sequence reads were collapsed and filtered to measure the absolute abundance of every unique TCRbeta CDR3 rearrangement. For each sample, productive Simpson clonality was calculated as the square root of Simpson's diversity index over productive rearrangements. The table comes from immuneACCESS by way of TCRdb, which keeps in-frame sequences with V and J called. Part of the clones is missing from these tables; in studies checked, under half for an unresolved V gene and the rest for unknown reasons. From that table come the V and J calls and clone size; the DNA was used to work out D and trimming. The sample yields around 150,000 clones; over 60% were counted once. The top ten hold 3.7% of the sample.

Here V drops 5 bases and J drops 2 bases, and the junction holds 8 bases not matched to any gene. The germline V gene sets CDR1 to SQVTM and CDR2 to ANQGSEA. Measured from the cysteine to the phenylalanine, the CDR3 is 15 residues long. Here the CDR3 DNA is all that survives: 45 bases in frame from base 1. Recombination linked TRBV29-1 to TRBJ1-3; 8 central bases correspond to TRBD1. The sequenced sample consisted of peripheral blood. The sequence derives from an elderly woman with acute or convalescent COVID-19. The DNA sequence is TGCAGCGTTTCCCCGACAGGGGACACTGGAAACACCATATATTTT. Translated, it reads CSVSPTGDTGNTIYF.